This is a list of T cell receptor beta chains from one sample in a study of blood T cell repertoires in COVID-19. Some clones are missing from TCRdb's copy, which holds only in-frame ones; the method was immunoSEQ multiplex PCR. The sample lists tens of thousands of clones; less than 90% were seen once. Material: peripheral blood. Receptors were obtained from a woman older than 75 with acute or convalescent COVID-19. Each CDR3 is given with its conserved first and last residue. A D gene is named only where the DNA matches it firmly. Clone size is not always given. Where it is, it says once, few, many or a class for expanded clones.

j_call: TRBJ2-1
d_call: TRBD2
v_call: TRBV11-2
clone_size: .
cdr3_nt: TGTGCCAGCAGCCAGGGGGTTGGCGGGAGGGCCTGGAATGAGCAGTTCTTC
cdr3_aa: CASSQGVGGRAWNEQFF

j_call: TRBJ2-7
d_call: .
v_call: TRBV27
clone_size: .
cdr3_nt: TGTGCCAGCCGACCCTGGGGGCGGGGGCGCTACGAGCAGTACTTC
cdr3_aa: CASRPWGRGRYEQYF

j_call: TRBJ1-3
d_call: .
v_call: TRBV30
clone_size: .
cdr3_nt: TGTGCCTGGAGTCCTACAGTCCGCTCTGGAAACACCATATATTTT
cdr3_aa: CAWSPTVRSGNTIYF

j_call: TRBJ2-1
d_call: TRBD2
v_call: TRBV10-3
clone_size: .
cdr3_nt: TGTGCCATCAGTGAGGTTAGCGGGGGGGTGGATGAGCAGTTCTTC
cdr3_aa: CAISEVSGGVDEQFF

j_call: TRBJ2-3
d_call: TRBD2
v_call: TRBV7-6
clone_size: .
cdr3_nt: TGTGCCAGCAGCCGAGGACTAGCGGGAGGGAGCACAGATACGCAGTATTTT
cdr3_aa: CASSRGLAGGSTDTQYF

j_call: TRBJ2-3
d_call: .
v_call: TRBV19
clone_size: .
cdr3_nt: TGTGCCAGTAGTATTGACAGCCGCACAGATACGCAGTATTTT
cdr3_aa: CASSIDSRTDTQYF

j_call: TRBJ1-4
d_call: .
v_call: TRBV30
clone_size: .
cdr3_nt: TGTGCCTGGAGTGTACACGAAAAACTGTTTTTT
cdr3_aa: CAWSVHEKLFF

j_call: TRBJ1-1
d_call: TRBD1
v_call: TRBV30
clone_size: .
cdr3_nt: TGTGCCTGGAATGGGGACAGGGGCCACAACACTGAAGCTTTCTTT
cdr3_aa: CAWNGDRGHNTEAFF

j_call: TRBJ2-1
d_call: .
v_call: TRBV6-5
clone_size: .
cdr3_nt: TGTGCCAGCAGTTACTCAACGGGGGGCCGGAATGAGCAGTTCTTC
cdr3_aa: CASSYSTGGRNEQFF

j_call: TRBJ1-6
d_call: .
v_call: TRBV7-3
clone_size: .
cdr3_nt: TGTGCCAGCAGCTTCACGACAGGTCTAGGTAATTCACCCCTCCACTTT
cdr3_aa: CASSFTTGLGNSPLHF

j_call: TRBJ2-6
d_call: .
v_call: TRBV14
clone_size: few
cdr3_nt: TGTGCCAGCAGCCCCTCGGGGGCTGGGGCCAACGTCCTGACTTTC
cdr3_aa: CASSPSGAGANVLTF